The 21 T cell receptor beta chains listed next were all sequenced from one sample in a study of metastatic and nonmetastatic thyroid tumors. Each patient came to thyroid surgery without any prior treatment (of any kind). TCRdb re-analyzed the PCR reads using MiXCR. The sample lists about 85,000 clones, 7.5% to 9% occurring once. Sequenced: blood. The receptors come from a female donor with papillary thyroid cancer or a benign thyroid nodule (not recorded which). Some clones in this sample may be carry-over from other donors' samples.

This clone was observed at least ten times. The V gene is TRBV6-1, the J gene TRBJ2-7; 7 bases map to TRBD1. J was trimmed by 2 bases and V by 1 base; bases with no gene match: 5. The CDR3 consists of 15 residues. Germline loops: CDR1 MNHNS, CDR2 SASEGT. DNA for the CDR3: TGTGCCAGCAGTGAAGGGATCGGACAGGCCTACGAGCAGTACTTC. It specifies CASSEGIGQAYEQYF.

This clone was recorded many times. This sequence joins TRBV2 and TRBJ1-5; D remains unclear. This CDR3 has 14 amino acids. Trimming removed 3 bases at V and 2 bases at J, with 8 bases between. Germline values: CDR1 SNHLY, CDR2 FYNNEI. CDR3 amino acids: CASSDEIRNQPQHF. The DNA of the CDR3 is TGTGCCAGCAGTGATGAGATTCGCAATCAGCCCCAGCATTTT.

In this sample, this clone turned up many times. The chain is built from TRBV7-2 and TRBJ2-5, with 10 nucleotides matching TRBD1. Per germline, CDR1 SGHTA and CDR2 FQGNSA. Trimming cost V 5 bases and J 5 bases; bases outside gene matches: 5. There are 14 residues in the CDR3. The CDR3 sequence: CASSRQGATETQYF. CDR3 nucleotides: TGTGCCAGCAGCCGACAGGGGGCGACTGAGACCCAGTACTTC.

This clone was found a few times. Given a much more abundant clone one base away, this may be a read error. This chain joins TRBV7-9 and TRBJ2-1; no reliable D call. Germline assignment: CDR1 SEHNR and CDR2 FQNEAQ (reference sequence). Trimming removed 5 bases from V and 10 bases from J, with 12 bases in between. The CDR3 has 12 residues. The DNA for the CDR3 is TGTGCCAGCAGCCAAGCTGGTGAGGAGCAGTTCTTC. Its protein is CASSQAGEEQFF.

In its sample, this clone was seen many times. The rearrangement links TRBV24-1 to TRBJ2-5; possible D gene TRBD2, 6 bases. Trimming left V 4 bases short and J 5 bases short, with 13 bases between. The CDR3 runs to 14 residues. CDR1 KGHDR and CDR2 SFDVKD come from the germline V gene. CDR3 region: CATSEPGAGETQYF. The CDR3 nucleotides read TGTGCCACCAGTGAGCCGGGAGCCGGGGAGACCCAGTACTTC.

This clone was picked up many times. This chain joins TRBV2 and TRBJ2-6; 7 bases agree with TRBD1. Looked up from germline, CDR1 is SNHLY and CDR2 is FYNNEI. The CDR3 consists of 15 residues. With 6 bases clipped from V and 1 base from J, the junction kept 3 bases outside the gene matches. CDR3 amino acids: CASRSQGSGANVLTF. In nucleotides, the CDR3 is TGTGCCAGCAGGTCACAGGGGTCTGGGGCCAACGTCCTGACTTTC.

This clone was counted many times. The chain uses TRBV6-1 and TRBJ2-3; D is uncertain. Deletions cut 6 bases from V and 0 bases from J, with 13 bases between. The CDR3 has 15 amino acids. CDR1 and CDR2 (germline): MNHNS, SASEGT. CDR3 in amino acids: CASSQSTPSTDTQYF. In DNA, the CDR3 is TGTGCCAGCAGCCAATCGACTCCTAGCACAGATACGCAGTATTTT.

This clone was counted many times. DNA for the CDR3: TGTGCCAGCAGCCCCTGGGACCAGTTCAATGAGCAGTTCTTC. Translated: CASSPWDQFNEQFF. The chain combines TRBV7-8 with TRBJ2-1; D may correspond to TRBD1 or TRBD2 (5 bases each). The V end was cut by 5 bases, the J end by 6 bases, with 14 bases between. The CDR3 consists of 14 residues. In germline, CDR1 is SGHVS, CDR2 FQNEAQ.

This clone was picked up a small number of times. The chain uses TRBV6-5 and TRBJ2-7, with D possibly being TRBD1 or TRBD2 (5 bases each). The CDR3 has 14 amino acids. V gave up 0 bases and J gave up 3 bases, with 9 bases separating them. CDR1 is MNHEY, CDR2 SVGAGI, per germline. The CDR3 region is CASSYSGDRYEQYF. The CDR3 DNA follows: TGTGCCAGCAGTTACTCGGGGGACCGCTACGAGCAGTACTTC.

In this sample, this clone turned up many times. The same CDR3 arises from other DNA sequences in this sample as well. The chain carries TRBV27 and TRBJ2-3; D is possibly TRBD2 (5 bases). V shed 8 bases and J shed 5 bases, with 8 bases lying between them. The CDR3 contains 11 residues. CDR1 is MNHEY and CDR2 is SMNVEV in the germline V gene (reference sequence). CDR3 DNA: TGTGCCAGCCGGGGTGAAGATACGCAGTATTTT. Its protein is CASRGEDTQYF.

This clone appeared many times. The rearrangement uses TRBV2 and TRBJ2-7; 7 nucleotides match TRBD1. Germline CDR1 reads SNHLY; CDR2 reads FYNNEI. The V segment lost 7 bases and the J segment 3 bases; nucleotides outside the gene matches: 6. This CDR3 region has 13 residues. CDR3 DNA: TGTGCCAGCAACATGAACAGGGGCTACGAGCAGTACTTC. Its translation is CASNMNRGYEQYF. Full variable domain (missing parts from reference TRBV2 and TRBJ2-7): EPEVTQTPSHQVTQMGQEVILRCVPISNHLYFYWYRQILGQKVEFLVSFYNNEISEKSEIFDDQFSVERPDGSNFTLKIRSTKLEDSAMYFCASNMNRGYEQYFGPGTRLTVT.

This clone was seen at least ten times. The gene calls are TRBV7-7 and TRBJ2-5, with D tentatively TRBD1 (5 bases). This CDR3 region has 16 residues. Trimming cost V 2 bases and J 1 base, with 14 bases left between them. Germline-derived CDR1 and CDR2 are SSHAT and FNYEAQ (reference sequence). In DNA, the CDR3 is TGTGCCAGCAGCTTACGCCCCGCAGGGATCCAAGAGACCCAGTACTTC. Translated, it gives CASSLRPAGIQETQYF.

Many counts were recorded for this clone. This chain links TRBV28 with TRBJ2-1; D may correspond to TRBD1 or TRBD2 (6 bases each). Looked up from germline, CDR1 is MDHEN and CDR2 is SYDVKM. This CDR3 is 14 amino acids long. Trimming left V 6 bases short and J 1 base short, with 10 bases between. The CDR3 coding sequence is TGTGCCAGCAGACCGGGGGCTTCCTACAATGAGCAGTTCTTC. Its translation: CASRPGASYNEQFF. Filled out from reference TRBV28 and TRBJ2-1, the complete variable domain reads DVKVTQSSRYLVKRTGEKVFLECVQDMDHENMFWYRQDPGLGLRLIYFSYDVKMKEKGDIPEGYSVSREKKERFSLILESASTNQTSMYLCASRPGASYNEQFFGPGTRLTVL.

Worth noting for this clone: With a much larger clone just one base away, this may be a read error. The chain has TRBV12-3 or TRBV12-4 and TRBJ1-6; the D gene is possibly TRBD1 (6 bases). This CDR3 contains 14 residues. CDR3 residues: CTSSPRGFNSPLHF. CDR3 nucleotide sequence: TGTACCAGCAGTCCCAGGGGTTTTAATTCACCCCTCCACTTT.

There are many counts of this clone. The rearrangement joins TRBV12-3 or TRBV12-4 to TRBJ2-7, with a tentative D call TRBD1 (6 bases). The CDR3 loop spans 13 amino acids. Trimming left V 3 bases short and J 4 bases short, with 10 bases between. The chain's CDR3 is CASSFQGPYEQYF. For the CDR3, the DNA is TGTGCCAGCAGTTTCCAGGGGCCATACGAGCAGTACTTC.

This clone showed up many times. CDR3 in amino acids: CASSEIGNYYEQYF. The CDR3 DNA is TGTGCCAGCAGTGAAATCGGGAATTACTACGAGCAGTACTTC. The rearrangement links TRBV6-1 to TRBJ2-7; D may be TRBD2 (5 bases). In germline, CDR1 is MNHNS, CDR2 SASEGT. V lost 2 bases and J 3 bases, leaving 11 bases between the germline ends. The CDR3 runs 14 residues.

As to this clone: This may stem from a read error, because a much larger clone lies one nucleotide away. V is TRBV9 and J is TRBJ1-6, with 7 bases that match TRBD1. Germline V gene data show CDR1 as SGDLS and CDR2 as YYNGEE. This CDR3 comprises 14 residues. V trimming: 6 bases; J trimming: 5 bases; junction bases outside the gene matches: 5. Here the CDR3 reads CASMGDRNNSPLHF. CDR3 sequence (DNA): TGTGCCAGCATGGGGGACAGAAATAATTCACCCCTCCACTTT. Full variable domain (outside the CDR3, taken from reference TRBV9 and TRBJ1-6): DSGVTQTPKHLITATGQRVTLRCSPRSGDLSVYWYQQSLDQGLQFLIQYYNGEERAKGNILERFSAQQFPDLHSELNLSSLELGDSALYFCASMGDRNNSPLHFGNGTRLTVT.

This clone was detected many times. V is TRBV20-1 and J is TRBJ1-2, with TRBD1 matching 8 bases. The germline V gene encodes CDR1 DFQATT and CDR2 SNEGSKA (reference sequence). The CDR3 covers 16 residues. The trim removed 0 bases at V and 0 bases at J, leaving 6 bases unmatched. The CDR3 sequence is CSARDQGATANYGYTF. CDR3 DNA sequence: TGCAGTGCTAGAGATCAGGGGGCCACAGCTAACTATGGCTACACCTTC.

CDR3 amino acids: CSARDDRGYNSPLHF. DNA of the CDR3: TGCAGTGCTAGAGACGACAGGGGGTATAATTCACCCCTCCACTTT. This chain links TRBV20-1 with TRBJ1-6, with 9 positions matching TRBD1. The germline V gene encodes CDR1 DFQATT and CDR2 SNEGSKA (reference sequence). The junction had 1 base not matched to a gene; V was cut back by 0 bases and J by 4 bases. CDR3 length equals 15 residues.

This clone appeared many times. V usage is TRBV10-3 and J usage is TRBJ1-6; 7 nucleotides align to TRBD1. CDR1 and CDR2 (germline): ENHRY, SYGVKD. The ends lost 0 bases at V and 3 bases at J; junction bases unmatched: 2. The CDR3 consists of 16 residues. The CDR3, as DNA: TGTGCCATCAGTGAGTCCAGGGGGGACTATAATTCACCCCTCCACTTT. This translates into CAISESRGDYNSPLHF.

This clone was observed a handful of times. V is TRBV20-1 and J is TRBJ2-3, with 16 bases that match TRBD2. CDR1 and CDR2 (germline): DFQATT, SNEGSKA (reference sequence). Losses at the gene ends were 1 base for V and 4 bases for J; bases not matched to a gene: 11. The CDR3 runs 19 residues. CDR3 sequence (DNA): TGCAGTGCTAGAGTGGGACTAGCGGGGGGGCCGGTGGGAGCAGATACGCAGTATTTT. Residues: CSARVGLAGGPVGADTQYF.